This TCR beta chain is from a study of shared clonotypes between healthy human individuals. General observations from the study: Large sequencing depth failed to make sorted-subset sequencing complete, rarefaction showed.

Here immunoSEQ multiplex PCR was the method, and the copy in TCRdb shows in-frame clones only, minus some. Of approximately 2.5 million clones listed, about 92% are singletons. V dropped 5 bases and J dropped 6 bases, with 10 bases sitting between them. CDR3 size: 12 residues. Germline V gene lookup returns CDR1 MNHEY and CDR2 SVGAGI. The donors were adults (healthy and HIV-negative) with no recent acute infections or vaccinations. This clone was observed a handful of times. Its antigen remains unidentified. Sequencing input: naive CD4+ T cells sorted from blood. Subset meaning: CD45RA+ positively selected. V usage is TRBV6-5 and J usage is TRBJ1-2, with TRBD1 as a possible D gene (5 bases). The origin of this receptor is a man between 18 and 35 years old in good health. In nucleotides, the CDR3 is TGTGCCAGCAGTCCCCGGGGCCATGGCTACACCTTC. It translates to CASSPRGHGYTF.